One TCR beta chain is described in this entry. Clones were sequenced by immunoSEQ multiplex PCR, and TCRdb holds only the in-frame ones, with some missing. The data hold approximately 72,000 clones, with less than 90% observed a single time. This CDR3 has 14 residues. Trimming took off 3 bases at V and 5 bases at J, with 11 bases between the two ends. The V gene's germline CDR1 is WSHSY and CDR2 SAAADI. This specimen comes from a study of blood T cell repertoires in COVID-19. Material for sequencing was peripheral blood. This receptor was identified in a woman of 80 years or more with acute or convalescent COVID-19. The J gene is TRBJ2-1, the V gene TRBV10-2; D unclear. The DNA for the CDR3 is TGCGCCAGCAGTGATAGGCGGAAAAACAATGAGCAGTTCTTC. It translates to CASSDRRKNNEQFF.